This entry lists 25 T cell receptor beta chains sequenced from one sample in a study of T cells in Graves' hyperthyroidism and ophthalmopathy (dated by TCRdb to about 2019). Preparation of the library involved multiplex PCR. Sequencing relied on an Illumina HiSeq 2000. Amplification of TCR beta CDR3 regions was carried out from RNA transcripts. The TCR CDR3 was subjected to a first round of RT-PCR using the HTBI primer set and the Qiagen OneStep RT-PCR kit. TCRdb redid the processing of the public reads, applying fastp at Q25 and MiXCR, and retained in-frame beta chains. Rows are unified per CDR3 protein, each entry keeping the most common DNA and genes. The sample table holds around 300,000 distinct CDR3 sequences, of which roughly 20% were seen once. The ten largest clones capture less than 40% of the sample. The sequenced material came from blood. These receptor sequences come from a man aged 50 or older with Graves' ophthalmopathy.

This clonotype was found a few times. V is TRBV20-1 and J is TRBJ1-5; possibly TRBD1 for D (6 bases). Looked up from germline, CDR1 is DFQATT and CDR2 is SNEGSKA (reference sequence). The CDR3 sequence is 12 residues long. The CDR3 DNA reads TGCAGCGTCGGACAGATCAATCAGCCCCAGCATTTT. Translation: CSVGQINQPQHF.

Only a few counts were recorded for this clonotype. The chain employs TRBV30 and TRBJ2-7, with D perhaps matching TRBD1 (6 bases). V lost 4 bases and J 0 bases, leaving 13 bases between the germline ends. The CDR3 sequence is 14 residues long. From germline, CDR1 is GTSNPN and CDR2 SVGIG (reference sequence). The CDR3 reads CAWNRQGSSYEQYF. DNA of the CDR3: TGTGCCTGGAATAGGCAGGGGAGCTCCTACGAGCAGTACTTC.

The chain employs TRBV15 and TRBJ2-7; 11 bases agree with TRBD1. This CDR3 is 16 amino acids long. V trimming: 2 bases; J trimming: 6 bases; junction bases outside the gene matches: 9. Germline CDR1 and CDR2: LNHNV and YYDKDF (reference sequence). In DNA form, the CDR3 reads TGTGCCACCAGCAGACGTACCGGGACAGGGGGATCCGAGCAGTACTTC. Translated, it gives CATSRRTGTGGSEQYF. The full variable domain, rest sourced from reference TRBV15 and TRBJ2-7, is DAMVIQNPRYQVTQFGKPVTLSCSQTLNHNVMYWYQQKSSQAPKLLFHYYDKDFNNEADTPDNFQSRRPNTSFCFLDIRSPGLGDTAMYLCATSRRTGTGGSEQYFGPGTRLTVT.

This clonotype appeared a few times. This CDR3 reads CASSTKDRGGPETQYF. CDR3 bases: TGTGCCAGCAGTACCAAGGACAGGGGCGGCCCAGAGACCCAGTACTTC. V gene TRBV6-1 combines with J gene TRBJ2-5; 9 bases line up with TRBD1. The V gene's germline CDR1 is MNHNS and CDR2 SASEGT. With V trimmed by 5 bases and J by 4 bases, 11 bases remained unmatched. There are 16 residues in the CDR3.

This chain uses TRBV20-1 with TRBJ2-2; 10 bases agree with TRBD2. Trimming took 5 bases from V and 4 from J; bases not matched to a gene: 4. Germline V lookup: CDR1 DFQATT, CDR2 SNEGSKA (reference sequence). The CDR3 is 14 amino acids. Here the CDR3 reads CSAGLAGATGELFF. The CDR3 DNA reads as TGCAGTGCTGGTCTAGCGGGAGCCACCGGGGAGCTGTTTTTT.

The table lists this clonotype with a few counts. V and J are TRBV2 and TRBJ2-1; 12 bases align to TRBD2. CDR3 length equals 17 residues. Germline V CDR1 and CDR2: SNHLY, FYNNEI. Losses at the gene ends were 7 bases for V and 0 bases for J; bases not matched to a gene: 7. The CDR3 region is CASILAGGRSSYNEQFF. DNA of the CDR3: TGTGCCAGCATTCTAGCGGGAGGGCGGAGCTCCTACAATGAGCAGTTCTTC.

This clonotype was seen many times. The rearrangement links TRBV3-1 to TRBJ2-1, with 8 bases lining up with TRBD2. Per germline, CDR1 LGHDT and CDR2 YNNKEL (reference sequence). The CDR3 totals 16 residues. The V gene end was trimmed by 4 bases and the J gene end by 2 bases; junction bases not matched to a gene: 7. CDR3 DNA: TGTGCCAGCAGCCCAACTGCTAGCGGGCCCTACAATGAGCAGTTCTTC. Amino acid sequence: CASSPTASGPYNEQFF.

In its sample, this clonotype was seen many times. The chain uses TRBV20-1 and TRBJ2-1; D is possibly TRBD2 (6 bases). CDR1 and CDR2 (germline): DFQATT, SNEGSKA (reference sequence). This CDR3 spans 14 amino acids. V gave up 2 bases and J gave up 8 bases, with 16 bases separating them. The chain's CDR3 is CSARPRPSAHEQFF. DNA of the CDR3: TGCAGTGCTAGACCTCGACCTAGCGCCCATGAGCAGTTCTTC.

The V gene is TRBV6-9, the J gene TRBJ2-7, with 8 bases fitting TRBD1. The V and J ends lost 7 bases and 4 bases, in that order; junction bases with no gene match: 12. This CDR3 spans 15 amino acids. Germline V gene data show CDR1 as MNHGY and CDR2 as SVAAGI. CDR3 DNA sequence: TGTGCCAGCACTCTCGGGTCAGGGGGCAGGTACGAGCAGTACTTC. Protein product: CASTLGSGGRYEQYF.

The chain links TRBV6-1 to TRBJ2-3; possibly TRBD2 for D (5 bases). The V gene lost 8 bases and the J gene lost 2 bases, with 14 bases spanning the gap. CDR1 and CDR2 (germline): MNHNS, SASEGT. CDR3 length equals 14 residues. The DNA of the CDR3 is TGTGCCAGCGGAAAGCGGCTTCTCACAGATACGCAGTATTTT. This gives the protein CASGKRLLTDTQYF.

Ten or more counts support this clonotype. CDR3 amino acids: CASSTRLAISAYEQYF. The DNA of the CDR3 is TGTGCCAGCAGCACACGGCTCGCCATCTCCGCCTACGAGCAGTACTTC. The chain recombines TRBV12-3 or TRBV12-4 with TRBJ2-7, with D unclear. V lost 6 bases, J lost 2 bases, and 20 bases lay in between. The CDR3 has 16 amino acids.

The chain recombines TRBV20-1 with TRBJ2-7; TRBD2 is a possible D gene (5 bases). The CDR3 spans 14 residues. Trimming left V 0 bases short and J 2 bases short, with 11 bases between. Germline V gene data show CDR1 as DFQATT and CDR2 as SNEGSKA (reference sequence). CDR3 sequence: CSARDWSGAYEQYF. DNA of the CDR3: TGCAGTGCTAGAGATTGGAGCGGCGCCTACGAGCAGTACTTC.

This clonotype was detected ten times or more. The chain combines TRBV20-1 with TRBJ2-7; D perhaps matches TRBD2 (6 bases). This CDR3 contains 13 residues. Trimming removed 3 bases at V and 5 bases at J, with 14 bases between. CDR1 is DFQATT and CDR2 is SNEGSKA in the germline V gene (reference sequence). The chain's CDR3 is CSASGSRANEQYF. The CDR3 bases are TGCAGTGCTAGCGGGAGTAGGGCTAACGAGCAGTACTTC.

This clonotype was recorded at least ten times. The J gene is TRBJ2-5, the V gene TRBV12-3 or TRBV12-4; TRBD1 is a possible D gene (5 bases). Between the trimmed V and J ends, which lost 3 bases and 4 bases, there was a span of 12 bases. This CDR3 is 14 amino acids long. The CDR3 DNA reads as TGTGCCAGCAGTTTCGCAGGGTTTCGAGAGACCCAGTACTTC. Encoded protein: CASSFAGFRETQYF.

The chain has TRBV29-1 and TRBJ2-7; possibly TRBD2 for D (5 bases). Trimming removed 6 bases at V and 1 base at J, with 7 bases between. This CDR3 is built from 11 residues. CDR1 and CDR2 (germline): SQVTM, ANQGSEA. CDR3 sequence: CSVSGSYEQYF. The DNA for the CDR3 is TGCAGCGTGAGCGGATCCTACGAGCAGTACTTC.

The chain joins TRBV29-1 to TRBJ2-3; weak D call: TRBD2 (6 bases). The CDR3 extends over 15 amino acids. The ends were cut back, 5 bases at V and 0 bases at J, with 15 bases in the middle. In germline, CDR1 is SQVTM, CDR2 ANQGSEA. CDR3 bases: TGCAGCGTTAACGGGGGAGGCCGGAGCACAGATACGCAGTATTTT. Encoded protein: CSVNGGGRSTDTQYF.

Notes on this clonotype: Since the CDR3 does not end with the conserved phenylalanine or tryptophan, this likely comes from a read error. CDR3 sequence (DNA): TGCAGTGCTAGAGGACGAGGGTGGGCAGATACGCAGTATTCT. It encodes CSARGRGWADTQYS. The rearrangement joins TRBV20-1 to TRBJ2-3, with D perhaps TRBD2 (5 bases). CDR1 is DFQATT, CDR2 SNEGSKA, per germline (reference sequence). Trimming pared 1 base from V and 4 bases from J, leaving 12 bases between. The CDR3 has 14 amino acids.

This clonotype was recorded at least ten times. The V and J genes are TRBV27 and TRBJ1-5; 9 positions match TRBD1. V trimming: 6 bases; J trimming: 1 base; junction bases outside the gene matches: 10. The CDR3 is 17 residues long. Germline V gene lookup returns CDR1 MNHEY and CDR2 SMNVEV (reference sequence). The CDR3 DNA reads TGTGCCAGCAGAAGAGATGCCGGGACAGGGAGCAATCAGCCCCAGCATTTT. Translating it yields CASRRDAGTGSNQPQHF.

Ten or more counts support this clonotype. This chain uses TRBV11-1 with TRBJ2-1, with 9 bases lining up with TRBD1. CDR1 SGHAT and CDR2 FQDESV come from the germline V gene (reference sequence). This CDR3 comprises 15 residues. V shed 7 bases and J 1 base; nucleotides not matched to a gene: 5. CDR3 residues: CASKSDRGSYNEQFF. The DNA for the CDR3 is TGTGCCAGCAAGTCGGACAGGGGATCCTACAATGAGCAGTTCTTC.

This clonotype was counted at least ten times. This chain links TRBV29-1 with TRBJ1-2, with 9 bases fitting TRBD1. The V and J ends lost 7 bases and 3 bases, in that order; junction bases with no gene match: 12. The CDR3 runs 15 residues. CDR1 and CDR2 from the germline V gene are SQVTM and ANQGSEA. The CDR3 loop is CSAGGYRGLDYGYTF. CDR3 bases: TGCAGCGCTGGCGGGTACAGGGGGCTGGACTATGGCTACACCTTC.

This clonotype was observed a few times. This chain connects TRBV7-8 to TRBJ1-2, with TRBD1 identical over 8 bases. The length of the CDR3 is 15 residues. Germline CDR1 is SGHVS and CDR2 is FQNEAQ. V lost 8 bases and J lost 8; bases outside the gene matches: 16. CDR3 in DNA: TGTGCCAGCGGCCCCGCGGGGACAGGACATCGGGGCTACACCTTC. It specifies CASGPAGTGHRGYTF. Supplemented by reference TRBV7-8 and TRBJ1-2, the full variable domain reads GAGVSQSPRYKVAKRGQDVALRCDPISGHVSLFWYQQALGQGPEFLTYFQNEAQLDKSGLPSDRFFAERPEGSVSTLKIQRTQQEDSAVYLCASGPAGTGHRGYTFGSGTRLTVV.

Worth noting for this clonotype: Germline is not matched at one junction end, which may reflect a read error. This sequence joins TRBV29-1 and TRBJ1-1; D is undetermined. CDR1 is SQVTM, CDR2 ANQGSEA, per germline. The CDR3 covers 12 residues. CDR3 region: CSGLRENTGAFF. The CDR3 DNA reads TGCAGCGGCTTAAGGGAGAACACTGGAGCTTTCTTT. The entire variable domain, with the rest obtained from reference TRBV29-1 and TRBJ1-1, is as follows: SAVISQKPSRDICQRGTSLTIQCQVDSQVTMMFWYRQQPGQSLTLIATANQGSEATYESGFVIDKFPISRPNLTFSTLTVSNMSPEDSSIYLCSGLRENTGAFFGQGTRLTVV.

The gene calls are TRBV5-6 and TRBJ2-2, with 12 nucleotides matching TRBD2. The CDR3 contains 16 residues. Germline CDR1 and CDR2: SGHDT and YYEEEE. The V segment lost 3 bases and the J segment 4 bases; nucleotides outside the gene matches: 4. The CDR3 nucleotides are TGTGCCAGCAGCTCCGGACTAGCGGGATTCACCGGGGAGCTGTTTTTT. This translates into CASSSGLAGFTGELFF. Based on the CDR3 plus reference TRBV5-6 and TRBJ2-2, the full variable domain is DAGVTQSPTHLIKTRGQQVTLRCSPKSGHDTVSWYQQALGQGPQFIFQYYEEEERQRGNFPDRFSGHQFPNYSSELNVNALLLGDSALYLCASSSGLAGFTGELFFGEGSRLTVL.

This clonotype came up a few times. The chain carries TRBV12-3 or TRBV12-4 and TRBJ2-7, with no clear D. V lost 2 bases to trimming and J lost 3 bases, with 5 bases between them. The CDR3 totals 12 residues. The CDR3 here is CASSLRIYEQYF. The DNA for the CDR3 is TGTGCCAGCAGTTTAAGGATCTACGAGCAGTACTTC.

This clonotype appeared many times. The V gene is TRBV28, the J gene TRBJ2-2; 16 bases align to TRBD2. This CDR3 comprises 20 residues. V gave up 5 bases and J gave up 3 bases; unmatched junction bases: 12. In germline, CDR1 is MDHEN, CDR2 SYDVKM. CDR3 amino acids: CASSRGLAGGLIAYTGELFF. For the CDR3, the DNA is TGTGCCAGCAGTCGGGGACTAGCGGGAGGGCTTATCGCGTACACCGGGGAGCTGTTTTTT.